This T cell receptor beta chain was captured by sequencing in a study of blood T cell repertoires in COVID-19. On the study more broadly: The samples span acute and convalescent COVID-19 from the United States, Italy and Spain. The cDNA or gDNA used as material had been derived from T cells, B-cell-depleted T cells, or PBMCs.

Authors' analysis steps: Reference gene primer amplification in the assay estimated nucleated cell counts. Assay: immunoSEQ multiplex PCR; the TCRdb copy retains only in-frame clones and omits some. The V and J calls and the clone size are those of that table, but D and trimming were determined from the DNA. The data hold about 490,000 clones, with approximately 85% observed a single time. Trimming took off 6 bases at V and 0 bases at J, with 17 bases between the two ends. CDR1 and CDR2 from the germline V gene are LNHDA and SQIVND (reference sequence). There are 17 residues in the CDR3. The chain joins TRBV19 to TRBJ1-4, with TRBD1 as a possible D gene (5 bases). Sequencing input: peripheral blood. This TCR came from a human donor in a cohort sampled during active COVID-19. The CDR3, as DNA: TGTGCCAGTAGGAGGAGCCTGCGACAGTCAACTAATGAAAAACTGTTTTTT. The encoded protein is CASRRSLRQSTNEKLFF. Full variable domain (rest looked up from reference TRBV19 and TRBJ1-4): DGGITQSPKYLFRKEGQNVTLSCEQNLNHDAMYWYRQDPGQGLRLIYYSQIVNDFQKGDIAEGYSVSREKKESFPLTVTSAQKNPTAFYLCASRRSLRQSTNEKLFFGSGTQLSVL.